A few counts support the clone carrying this TCR beta chain. The data belong to a study of T cell clonality in common variable immunodeficiency. Measured with immunoSEQ multiplex PCR; TCRdb has only the in-frame clones, and not every one. The data show more than 30,000 clones, with none appearing a single time. Sample: peripheral blood mononuclear cells. The source is a person aged 18 to 69 in good health.

The CDR3 bases that were read are TGCGCCAGCAGGAGGGGGGGGCAAAGCGGGGAAAAG. Translated: CASRRGGQSGEK. The full CDR3 is CASRRGGQSGEKLFF. This chain links TRBV5-1 with TRBJ2-2; possibly TRBD2 for D (7 bases). The CDR3 is cut off 3 residues early in the read; its end comes from the germline J gene. The CDR3 sequence is 15 residues long. The germline CDR1 and CDR2 sequences are SGHRS and YFSETQ.